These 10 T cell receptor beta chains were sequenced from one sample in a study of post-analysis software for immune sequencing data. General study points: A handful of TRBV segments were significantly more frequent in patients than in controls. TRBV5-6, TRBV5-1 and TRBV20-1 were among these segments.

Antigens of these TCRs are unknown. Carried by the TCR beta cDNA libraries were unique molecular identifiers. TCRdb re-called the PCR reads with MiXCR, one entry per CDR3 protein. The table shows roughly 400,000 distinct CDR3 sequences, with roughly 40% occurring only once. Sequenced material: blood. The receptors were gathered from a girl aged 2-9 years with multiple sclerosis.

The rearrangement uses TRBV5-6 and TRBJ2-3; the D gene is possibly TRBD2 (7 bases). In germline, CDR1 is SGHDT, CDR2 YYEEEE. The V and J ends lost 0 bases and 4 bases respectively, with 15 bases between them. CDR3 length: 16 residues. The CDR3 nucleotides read TGTGCCAGCAGCTTGGAACGGGGGGCCCGCTCAGATACGCAGTATTTT. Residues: CASSLERGARSDTQYF.

The DNA for the CDR3 is TGCGCCAGCAGCTTCCGGGGGGGTTACAATGAGCAGTACTTC. It yields the protein CASSFRGGYNEQYF. V gene TRBV5-1 combines with J gene TRBJ2-1, with 8 bases matching TRBD2. The J call may be faulty, since TRBJ2-7 better matches the DNA end. The germline gives CDR1 SGHRS, CDR2 YFSETQ. This CDR3 region has 14 residues.

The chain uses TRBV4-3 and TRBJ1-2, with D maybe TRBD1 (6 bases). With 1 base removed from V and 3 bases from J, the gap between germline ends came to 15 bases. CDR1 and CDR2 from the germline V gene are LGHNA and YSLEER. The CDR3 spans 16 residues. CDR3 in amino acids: CASSQVWRGADYGYTF. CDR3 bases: TGCGCCAGCAGCCAAGTGTGGAGGGGGGCGGACTATGGCTACACCTTC.

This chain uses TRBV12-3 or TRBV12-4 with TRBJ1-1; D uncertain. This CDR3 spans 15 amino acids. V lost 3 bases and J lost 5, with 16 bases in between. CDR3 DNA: TGTGCCAGCAGTTTTGTCGTAGTTTGGAGGACTGAAGCTTTCTTT. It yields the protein CASSFVVVWRTEAFF.

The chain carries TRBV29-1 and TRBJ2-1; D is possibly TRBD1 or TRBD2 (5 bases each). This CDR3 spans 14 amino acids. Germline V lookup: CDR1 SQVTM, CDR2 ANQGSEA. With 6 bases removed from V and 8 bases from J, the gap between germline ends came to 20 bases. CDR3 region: CSVNLGQVRDEQFF. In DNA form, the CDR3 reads TGCAGCGTCAACCTGGGGCAGGTGAGGGATGAGCAGTTCTTC.

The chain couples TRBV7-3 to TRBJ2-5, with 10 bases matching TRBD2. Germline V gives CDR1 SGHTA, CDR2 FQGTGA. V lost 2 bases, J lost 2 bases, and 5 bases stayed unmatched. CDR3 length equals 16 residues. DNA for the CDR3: TGTGCCAGCAGCTTAGCCGGGACTAGCGAACAAGAGACCCAGTACTTC. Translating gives CASSLAGTSEQETQYF.

DNA of the CDR3: TGTGCCACCAGTGGTCAGGGGGACAGACGCACAGATACGCAGTATTTT. Its protein is CATSGQGDRRTDTQYF. The chain has TRBV24-1 and TRBJ2-3; TRBD1 agrees at 7 bases. The CDR3 contains 16 residues. The V and J ends lost 5 bases and 1 base, in that order; junction bases with no gene match: 8. CDR1 KGHDR and CDR2 SFDVKD come from the germline V gene.

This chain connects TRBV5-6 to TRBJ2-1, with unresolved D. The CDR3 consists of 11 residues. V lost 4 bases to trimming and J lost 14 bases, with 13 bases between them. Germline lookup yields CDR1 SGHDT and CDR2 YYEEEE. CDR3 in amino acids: CASSGILTEFF. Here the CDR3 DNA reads TGTGCCAGCAGCGGTATTCTCACCGAGTTCTTC.

The CDR3 loop is CASSQGTGSDTQYF. CDR3 nucleotide sequence: TGTGCCAGCAGCCAAGGAACGGGGTCGGATACGCAGTATTTT. This sequence joins TRBV7-3 and TRBJ2-3; D may be TRBD2 (5 bases). This CDR3 region has 14 residues. The germline CDR1 and CDR2 sequences are SGHTA and FQGTGA. V shed 5 bases and J shed 6 bases, with 15 bases lying between them.

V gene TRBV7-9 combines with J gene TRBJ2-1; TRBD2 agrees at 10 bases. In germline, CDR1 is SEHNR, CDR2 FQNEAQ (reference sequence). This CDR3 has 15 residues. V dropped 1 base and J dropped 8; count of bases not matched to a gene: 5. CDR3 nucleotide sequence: TGTGCCAGCAGCTTAGTGCTAGCGGGGGCCGATGAGCAGTTCTTC. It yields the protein CASSLVLAGADEQFF.